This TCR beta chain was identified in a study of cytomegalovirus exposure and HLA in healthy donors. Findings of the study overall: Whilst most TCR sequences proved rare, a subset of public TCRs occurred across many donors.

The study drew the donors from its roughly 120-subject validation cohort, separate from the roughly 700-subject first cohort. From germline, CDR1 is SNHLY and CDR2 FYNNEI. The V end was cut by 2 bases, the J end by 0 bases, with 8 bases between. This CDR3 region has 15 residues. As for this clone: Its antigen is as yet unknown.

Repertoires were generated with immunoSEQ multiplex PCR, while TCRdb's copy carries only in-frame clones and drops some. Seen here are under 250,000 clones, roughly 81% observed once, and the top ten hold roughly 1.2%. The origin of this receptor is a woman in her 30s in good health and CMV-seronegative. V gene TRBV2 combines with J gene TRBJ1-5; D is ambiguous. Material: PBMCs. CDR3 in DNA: TGTGCCAGCAGTGAACGCCGAGTTAGCAATCAGCCCCAGCATTTT. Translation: CASSERRVSNQPQHF.